This T cell receptor (beta chain) was sequenced for a study of T-cell reconstitution after alpha-beta-depleted transplantation in children. This clonotype was detected many times. TCRbeta library construction was performed incorporating unique molecular identifiers. One entry per CDR3 protein results from TCRdb running MiXCR on the PCR reads. The repertoire holds 600,000 to 700,000 distinct CDR3 sequences, with around 17% as singletons. Unmatched junction bases numbered 7, after V lost 6 bases and J lost 8 bases. The length of the CDR3 is 13 residues. This specimen consisted of PBMCs from the stem cell graft donor, obtained from the stem cell graft. The V and J genes are TRBV12-3 or TRBV12-4 and TRBJ1-5; 7 bases agree with TRBD1. The receptor comes from a human donor who donated a stem cell graft to a child with acute myeloid leukemia. The CDR3 protein is CASSLRGLEPQHF. Here the CDR3 DNA reads TGTGCCAGCAGCCTGAGGGGGCTGGAGCCCCAGCATTTT.